Reported below is one TCR beta chain. The data derive from a study of T cell clonotyping in hematopoietic cell transplantation. Described time point: recipient sample about 28 days before transplant, after cytoreduction. Clones were sequenced by immunoSEQ multiplex PCR, and TCRdb holds only the in-frame ones, with some missing. The data hold 25,000 to 30,000 clones, with 60% to 85% observed a single time. This clonotype originated in a woman in her twenties or thirties with chronic myeloid leukemia. Some clones in this sample may be carry-over from other donors' samples. This specimen was peripheral blood mononuclear cells, taken before stem cell transplant.

Written as DNA, the CDR3 is TGCGCCAGCAGCCAAGCGACAGGGGGGACCCTCCACTTT. Its protein product is CASSQATGGTLHF. This sequence joins TRBV4-1 and TRBJ1-6, with 9 bases matching TRBD1. J was trimmed by 14 bases and V by 1 base; bases with no gene match: 3. CDR1 MGHRA and CDR2 YSYEKL come from the germline V gene. CDR3 size: 13 residues.